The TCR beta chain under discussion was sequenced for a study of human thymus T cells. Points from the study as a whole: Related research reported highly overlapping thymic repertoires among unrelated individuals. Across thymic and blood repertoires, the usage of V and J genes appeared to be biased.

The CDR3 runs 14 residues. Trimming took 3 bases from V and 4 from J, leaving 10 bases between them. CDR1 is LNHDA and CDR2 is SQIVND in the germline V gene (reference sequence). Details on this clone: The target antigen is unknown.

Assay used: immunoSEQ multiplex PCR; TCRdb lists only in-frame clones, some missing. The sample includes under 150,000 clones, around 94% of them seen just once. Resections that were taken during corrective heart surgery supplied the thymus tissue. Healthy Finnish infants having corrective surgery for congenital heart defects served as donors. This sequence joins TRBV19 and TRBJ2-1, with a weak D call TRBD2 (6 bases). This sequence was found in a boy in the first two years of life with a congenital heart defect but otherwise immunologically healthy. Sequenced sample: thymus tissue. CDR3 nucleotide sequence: TGTGCCAGTAGTATCTTGCGGGGTTACAATGAGCAGTTCTTC. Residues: CASSILRGYNEQFF.